This record covers a single T cell receptor (beta chain). Its antigen remains unknown. The sample comes from a study of monozygotic twins with inflammatory bowel disease. Study-wide findings and caveats: Immunosuppressive treatment differences may have increased patient repertoire variability. Twin concordance left repertoire similarity unchanged, with limited power a possible explanation for this lack of difference.

From 3,500 to 4,000 ng of total RNA, each TCR library was prepared. Researchers ran eight separate cDNA reactions for each sample. Each CDR3 protein gets one entry in TCRdb, which reprocessed the 5' RACE reads and gives no DNA. Across about 450,000 distinct CDR3 sequences, the top ten clones capture 2% to 3% of the sample. CDR3 length: 12 residues. Germline V lookup: CDR1 SGHAT, CDR2 FQDESV (reference sequence). The sequence was collected from a human donor with ulcerative colitis or Crohn's disease, or a healthy co-twin of an affected twin (not recorded which). J is TRBJ2-1 and V is TRBV11-1. The specimen was blood. CDR3 region: CASSYQRAEQFF.